The 2 T cell receptor beta chains reported below all come from one sample, sequenced in a study of vaccination and CD4 T cells after COVID-19. Time point noted: late sampling 161 to 241 days after vaccination in a few convalescent patients. This sample's treatment: roughly 10-day PBMC culture with coronavirus spike peptide pools or control peptides (ViraFEST assay). Their recognized antigens are unknown. Cultured CD4+ T-cell DNA underwent Oncomine TCR Beta short-read sequencing. One entry per CDR3 protein, called by TCRdb with MiXCR from the PCR reads. The table shows 20,000 to 25,000 distinct CDR3 sequences, with about 45% occurring only once. The sample was CD4+ T cells from blood, cultured in vitro, taken about 7 months after SARS-CoV-2 vaccination. These receptors came from a human donor who had recovered from COVID-19.

The chain has TRBV6-5 and TRBJ1-1; a weak D match, TRBD1 (5 bases). Germline V gene data show CDR1 as MNHEY and CDR2 as SVGAGI. Trimming pared 0 bases from V and 0 bases from J, leaving 8 bases between. This CDR3 contains 15 residues. CDR3 sequence (DNA): TGTGCCAGCAGTTACTCGAGACAGTTGAACACTGAAGCTTTCTTT. It translates to CASSYSRQLNTEAFF.

The CDR3 DNA reads TGTGCCAGCTCACATATTACCGGGTACTCAAACTATGGCTACACCTTC. It is translated as CASSHITGYSNYGYTF. The chain combines TRBV18 with TRBJ1-2; no clear D. V shed 4 bases and J shed 2 bases, with 17 bases lying between them. The germline V gene has CDR1 KGHSH and CDR2 LQKENI. The CDR3 contains 16 residues.